This entry is about one TCR beta chain. The participants were between about 18 and 90 years old and came from 20 to 30 US areas. Participant reports of clinical history set cohort assignment. The assay was immunoSEQ multiplex PCR, and TCRdb's table has in-frame clones only and misses some. The sample carries around 250,000 clones, 82% recorded once. This entry is derived from a study of blood T cell repertoires in COVID-19. V was pared by 7 bases and J by 6 bases, with 12 bases between. The CDR3 length is 11 residues. In germline, CDR1 is SQVTM, CDR2 ANQGSEA. The gene calls are TRBV29-1 and TRBJ1-2; D call uncertain. The sequencing input was PBMCs or T cells enriched from blood (not recorded which). This clonotype was sampled from a man aged 35 to 55 who had been exposed to COVID-19. The CDR3 sequence is CSAPTEDGYTF. Written as DNA, the CDR3 is TGCAGCGCCCCAACGGAGGATGGCTACACCTTC.